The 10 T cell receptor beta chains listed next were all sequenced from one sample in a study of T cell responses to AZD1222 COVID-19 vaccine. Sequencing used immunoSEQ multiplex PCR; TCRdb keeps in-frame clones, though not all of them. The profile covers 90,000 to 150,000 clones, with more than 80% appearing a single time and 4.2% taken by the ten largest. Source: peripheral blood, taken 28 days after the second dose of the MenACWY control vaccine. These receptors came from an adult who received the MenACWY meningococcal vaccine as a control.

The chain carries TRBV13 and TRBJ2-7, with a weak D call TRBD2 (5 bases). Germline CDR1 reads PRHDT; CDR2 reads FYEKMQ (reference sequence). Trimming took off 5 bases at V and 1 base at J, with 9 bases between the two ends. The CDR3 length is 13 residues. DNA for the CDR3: TGTGCCAGCAGCCCCCGGGGATCCTACGAGCAGTACGTC. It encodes CASSPRGSYEQYV.

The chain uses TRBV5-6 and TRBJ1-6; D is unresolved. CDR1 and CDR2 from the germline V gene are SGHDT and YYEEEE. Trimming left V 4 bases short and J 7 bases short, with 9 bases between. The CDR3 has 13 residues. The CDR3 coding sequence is TGTGCCAGCAGCGGAAAAGGGAATTCACCCCTCCACTTT. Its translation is CASSGKGNSPLHF.

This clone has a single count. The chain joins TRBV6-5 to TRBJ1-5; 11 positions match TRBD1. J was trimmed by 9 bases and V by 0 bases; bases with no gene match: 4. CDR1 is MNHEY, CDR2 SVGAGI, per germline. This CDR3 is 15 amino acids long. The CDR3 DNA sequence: TGTGCCAGCAGTTACTCGGGGACAGGGGGTTCGCCCCAGCATTTT. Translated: CASSYSGTGGSPQHF.

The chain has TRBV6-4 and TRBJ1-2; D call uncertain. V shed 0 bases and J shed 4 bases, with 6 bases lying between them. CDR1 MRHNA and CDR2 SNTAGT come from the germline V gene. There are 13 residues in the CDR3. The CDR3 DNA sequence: TGTGCCAGCAGTGACTCGGGCCTCTATGGCTACACCTTC. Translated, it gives CASSDSGLYGYTF.

CDR3 sequence reads: CASRGQANTGELFF. The CDR3 DNA reads TGTGCCAGCAGGGGACAGGCGAACACCGGGGAGCTGTTTTTT. The chain couples TRBV6-5 to TRBJ2-2; 8 bases fit TRBD1. With 6 bases clipped from V and 0 bases from J, the junction kept 0 bases outside the gene matches. Germline values: CDR1 MNHEY, CDR2 SVGAGI. The CDR3 totals 14 residues.

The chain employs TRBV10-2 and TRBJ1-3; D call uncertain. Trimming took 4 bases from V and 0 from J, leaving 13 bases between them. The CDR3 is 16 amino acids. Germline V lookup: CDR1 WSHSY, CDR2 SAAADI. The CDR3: CASSGAMGVSGNTIYF. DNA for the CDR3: TGCGCCAGCAGTGGGGCCATGGGAGTCTCTGGAAACACCATATATTTT.

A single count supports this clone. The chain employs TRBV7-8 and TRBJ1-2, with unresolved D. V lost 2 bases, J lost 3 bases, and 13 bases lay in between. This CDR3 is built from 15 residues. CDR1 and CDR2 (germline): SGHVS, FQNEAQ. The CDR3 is CASSLHRGLDYGYTF. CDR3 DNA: TGTGCCAGCAGCTTACACAGAGGGCTTGACTATGGCTACACCTTC.

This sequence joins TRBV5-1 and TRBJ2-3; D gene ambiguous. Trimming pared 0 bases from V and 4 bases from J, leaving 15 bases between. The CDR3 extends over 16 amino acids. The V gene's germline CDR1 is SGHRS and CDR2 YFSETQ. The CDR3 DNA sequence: TGCGCCAGCAGCTTGGAGTTCGGCGTCCCTGCAGATACGCAGTATTTT. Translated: CASSLEFGVPADTQYF.

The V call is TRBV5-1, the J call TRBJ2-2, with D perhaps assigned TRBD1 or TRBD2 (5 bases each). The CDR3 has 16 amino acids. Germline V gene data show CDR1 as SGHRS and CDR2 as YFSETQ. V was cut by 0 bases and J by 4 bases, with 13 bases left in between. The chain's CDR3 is CASSLDPGTTTGELFF. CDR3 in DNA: TGCGCCAGCAGCTTGGACCCAGGGACGACCACCGGGGAGCTGTTTTTT.

For the CDR3, the DNA is TGTGCCAGCAGGGACACATACGAGCAGTACGTC. Translated, it gives CASRDTYEQYV. The genes are TRBV2 and TRBJ2-7; tentatively, D is TRBD1 (5 bases). Germline loops: CDR1 SNHLY, CDR2 FYNNEI. Trimming stripped 6 bases from V and 4 bases from J, with 7 bases between. The CDR3 consists of 11 residues.